Shown below are 29 T cell receptor beta chains from a single sample sequenced in a study of T cells in Graves' hyperthyroidism and ophthalmopathy. TCR beta CDR3 regions were amplified from RNA. Researchers ran a first-round RT-PCR on the TCR CDR3 using the HTBI primer set. TCRdb used MiXCR to reprocess the multiplex PCR reads, holding one entry per CDR3 protein. Of 50,000 to 60,000 distinct CDR3 sequences detected, under 50% appear once; the ten largest clones hold just over 9%. Sequenced: blood. These receptor sequences come from a woman between 45 and 60 years old with Graves' ophthalmopathy.

This clonotype appeared many times. The chain links TRBV6-2 or TRBV6-3 to TRBJ2-5, with D unresolved. V shed 6 bases and J shed 5 bases, with 7 bases lying between them. The CDR3 spans 11 residues. Germline V CDR1 and CDR2: MNHEY, SVGEGT. The chain's CDR3 is CASSPEETQYF. The CDR3 DNA reads TGTGCCAGCAGCCCTGAGGAGACCCAGTACTTC.

The chain links TRBV20-1 to TRBJ2-1; 9 nucleotides match TRBD1. With V trimmed by 4 bases and J by 10 bases, 8 bases remained unmatched. Germline V gene data show CDR1 as DFQATT and CDR2 as SNEGSKA (reference sequence). The length of the CDR3 is 13 residues. CDR3: CSATDRGEGEQFF. DNA for the CDR3: TGCAGTGCTACGGACAGGGGTGAGGGAGAGCAGTTCTTC.

This clonotype was detected ten times or more. The chain employs TRBV7-9 and TRBJ2-5; 14 bases agree with TRBD2. Losses at the gene ends were 5 bases for V and 4 bases for J; bases not matched to a gene: 12. The CDR3 is 18 residues long. The germline gives CDR1 SEHNR, CDR2 FQNEAQ (reference sequence). CDR3 region: CASSQRGGLAGDLETQYF. The CDR3 region has the DNA TGTGCCAGCAGCCAACGAGGGGGACTAGCGGGAGATCTAGAGACCCAGTACTTC.

This chain connects TRBV7-3 to TRBJ2-5, with D possibly being TRBD2 (6 bases). Looked up from germline, CDR1 is SGHTA and CDR2 is FQGTGA. The CDR3 covers 15 residues. Trimming took off 2 bases at V and 7 bases at J, with 17 bases between the two ends. CDR3 amino acids: CASSLPYGSGGTQYF. The CDR3 nucleotides read TGTGCCAGCAGCTTACCATACGGGAGCGGCGGGACCCAGTACTTC.

The rearrangement links TRBV29-1 to TRBJ2-3; a possible D gene is TRBD2 (7 bases). V dropped 6 bases and J dropped 1 base, with 14 bases sitting between them. The CDR3 sequence is 14 residues long. Germline CDR1 SQVTM, CDR2 ANQGSEA. CDR3 sequence (DNA): TGCAGCGTAGGGGGGGCGGGGGGCACAGATACGCAGTATTTT. This encodes CSVGGAGGTDTQYF.

This clonotype was detected many times. This sequence joins TRBV20-1 and TRBJ2-7; 11 bases align to TRBD2. The length of the CDR3 is 15 residues. CDR1 DFQATT and CDR2 SNEGSKA come from the germline V gene (reference sequence). J gave up 2 bases and V 6 bases, and 9 bases lay outside the gene matches. CDR3 in DNA: TGCAGTGCGAGACCTATAGCGGGGGGGACCTACGAGCAGTACTTC. Translated, it gives CSARPIAGGTYEQYF.

This chain links TRBV28 with TRBJ2-3, with TRBD1 matching over 10 bases. The CDR3 sequence is 17 residues long. Germline CDR1 is MDHEN and CDR2 is SYDVKM. Trimming took 1 base from V and 4 from J; bases not matched to a gene: 8. The DNA for the CDR3 is TGTGCCAGCAGTTTATTGGGGACAGGGGTAGGAGCAGATACGCAGTATTTT. This sequence encodes CASSLLGTGVGADTQYF.

There are many counts of this clonotype. The chain joins TRBV6-5 to TRBJ2-7; 8 bases fit TRBD2. Losses at the gene ends were 6 bases for V and 6 bases for J; bases not matched to a gene: 10. Germline values: CDR1 MNHEY, CDR2 SVGAGI. There are 14 residues in the CDR3. The CDR3 loop is CASRPGLVTSEQYF. In nucleotides, the CDR3 is TGTGCCAGCAGGCCGGGACTAGTTACGTCCGAGCAGTACTTC.

With regard to this clonotype: A read error may be the cause here, since a much bigger clone is one base away. A read error is likely, as this CDR3 ends without the conserved phenylalanine or tryptophan. This chain links TRBV20-1 with TRBJ2-5; perhaps TRBD2 as D (7 bases). Between the trimmed V and J ends, which lost 3 bases and 5 bases, there was a span of 13 bases. CDR1 DFQATT and CDR2 SNEGSKA come from the germline V gene (reference sequence). CDR3 length: 13 residues. DNA for the CDR3: TGCAGTGCTAGGGGGGGGGGGGCCGAGACCCAGTACTGC. Translation gives CSARGGGAETQYC.

The chain has TRBV7-2 and TRBJ2-3, with a tentative D call TRBD1 (5 bases). The CDR3 length is 14 residues. V lost 5 bases to trimming and J lost 3 bases, with 12 bases between them. Germline V gene data show CDR1 as SGHTA and CDR2 as FQGNSA. Written as DNA, the CDR3 is TGTGCCAGCAGCCCAGGACACACAACAGATACGCAGTATTTT. Amino acid sequence: CASSPGHTTDTQYF.

Regarding this clonotype: The missing conserved phenylalanine or tryptophan at the end of this CDR3 makes a read error likely. The chain is built from TRBV7-2 and TRBJ2-5; 9 bases are a match to TRBD2. The CDR3 sequence is 16 residues long. J was trimmed by 2 bases and V by 0 bases; bases with no gene match: 4. Germline V gene sequence: CDR1 SGHTA, CDR2 FQGNSA. The CDR3 is CASSLASGSLQETQYV. The CDR3, as DNA: TGTGCCAGCAGCTTAGCTAGCGGGAGCCTTCAAGAGACCCAGTACGTC.

Ten or more counts support this clonotype. This chain uses TRBV4-1 with TRBJ2-7; 10 bases align to TRBD1. J was trimmed by 6 bases and V by 4 bases; bases with no gene match: 9. The CDR3 extends over 15 amino acids. The V gene's germline CDR1 is MGHRA and CDR2 YSYEKL. The chain's CDR3 is CASSLPDRGGREQYF. CDR3 nucleotide sequence: TGCGCCAGCAGCCTTCCGGACAGGGGGGGTCGCGAGCAGTACTTC.

About this clonotype: The CDR3 end shows no conserved phenylalanine or tryptophan, and so a read error is likely. The gene calls are TRBV7-9 and TRBJ1-1; D is uncertain. The CDR3 contains 14 residues. Germline CDR1 SEHNR, CDR2 FQNEAQ (reference sequence). In DNA form, the CDR3 reads TGTGCCAGCAGCTTAGACGTAACGAACATTGAAGCTTTCTTG. It is translated as CASSLDVTNIEAFL.

This clonotype was seen only a few times. This sequence may be a read error, since a much larger clone differs from it by one base. The chain uses TRBV20-1 and TRBJ2-5; 16 bases agree with TRBD2. There are 19 residues in the CDR3. CDR1 is DFQATT and CDR2 is SNEGSKA in the germline V gene (reference sequence). CDR3 amino acids: CSAHGTSGGAGPSTETQCF. For the CDR3, the DNA is TGCAGTGCTCACGGGACTAGCGGGGGGGCCGGCCCTAGTACAGAGACCCAGTGCTTC.

The sample holds many counts of this clonotype. The V and J genes are TRBV4-1 and TRBJ2-5; 10 bases line up with TRBD1. The CDR3 totals 16 residues. Losses at the gene ends were 3 bases for V and 3 bases for J; bases not matched to a gene: 7. Germline values: CDR1 MGHRA, CDR2 YSYEKL. The DNA of the CDR3 is TGCGCCAGCAGCCACCCCGGGACAGGGGTTAAAGAGACCCAGTACTTC. Translation: CASSHPGTGVKETQYF.

Many counts were recorded for this clonotype. The chain's CDR3 is CASSFGRSYEQYF. CDR3 coding DNA: TGTGCCAGCAGTTTTGGCAGATCCTACGAGCAGTACTTC. The chain joins TRBV27 to TRBJ2-7; D call uncertain. Looked up from germline, CDR1 is MNHEY and CDR2 is SMNVEV (reference sequence). The ends were cut back, 3 bases at V and 1 base at J, with 7 bases in the middle. The CDR3 length is 13 residues.

This clonotype was counted at least ten times. The chain uses TRBV15 and TRBJ2-7; D remains unclear. Per the germline V gene, CDR1 is LNHNV and CDR2 is YYDKDF (reference sequence). Trimming stripped 0 bases from V and 6 bases from J, with 18 bases between. The CDR3 sequence is 16 residues long. The CDR3 protein is CATSRDPEFRFGEQYF. In DNA form, the CDR3 reads TGTGCCACCAGCAGAGATCCGGAGTTTAGGTTTGGCGAGCAGTACTTC.

This clonotype was seen just once. This chain joins TRBV15 and TRBJ2-5; 7 nucleotides line up with TRBD1. CDR3 length: 15 amino acids. The germline V gene has CDR1 LNHNV and CDR2 YYDKDF (reference sequence). Germline trimming cut 4 bases from V and 4 bases from J; bases unmatched to any gene: 9. CDR3 residues: CATSKDRSSGETQYF. CDR3 nucleotide sequence: TGTGCCACCAGCAAGGACAGGAGCTCAGGAGAGACCCAGTACTTC.

This clonotype was seen repeatedly, ten times or more. V and J are TRBV2 and TRBJ2-1; no firm D call. The CDR3 length is 13 residues. Trimming left V 8 bases short and J 2 bases short, with 10 bases between. CDR1 is SNHLY and CDR2 is FYNNEI in the germline V gene. The CDR3 loop is CASLRSAYNEQFF. The CDR3 nucleotides read TGTGCCAGCCTCCGAAGCGCCTACAATGAGCAGTTCTTC.

This clonotype was recorded at least ten times. The genes are TRBV4-3 and TRBJ1-3, with a possible D match to TRBD1 (6 bases). Germline V gene sequence: CDR1 LGHNA, CDR2 YSLEER. The CDR3 runs 17 residues. Trimming pared 2 bases from V and 2 bases from J, leaving 16 bases between. The CDR3 sequence: CASSQRYQGRAGNTIYF. CDR3 coding DNA: TGCGCCAGCAGCCAAAGGTACCAGGGGCGTGCTGGAAACACCATATATTTT.

This sequence joins TRBV6-1 and TRBJ1-2; unclear D gene. V lost 4 bases, J lost 8 bases, and 20 bases lay in between. Per germline, CDR1 MNHNS and CDR2 SASEGT. The CDR3 has 15 residues. The CDR3 nucleotides are TGTGCCAGCAGTGTACCCGGGGTCGTTAAGGAGGGCTACACCTTC. As protein: CASSVPGVVKEGYTF.

Concerning this clonotype itself: A much larger clonotype is one base distant, so this may be a read error. This chain connects TRBV6-1 to TRBJ2-7; 8 positions match TRBD2. The CDR3 has 13 amino acids. The germline CDR1 and CDR2 sequences are MNHNS and SASEGT. J lost 7 bases, V lost 6 bases, and 8 bases had no gene match. CDR3 amino acids: CASRFGRGREQYF. The DNA for the CDR3 is TGTGCCAGCAGGTTCGGGAGGGGGAGGGAGCAGTACTTC.

This clonotype is a singleton in its sample. Given the absence of the conserved phenylalanine or tryptophan at the CDR3 end, a read error is likely. The chain couples TRBV2 to TRBJ2-7; 7 bases agree with TRBD2. After removal of 6 bases from V and 2 bases from J, the junction contained 16 bases not matched to a gene. From germline, CDR1 is SNHLY and CDR2 FYNNEI. The length of the CDR3 is 17 residues. CDR3 amino acids: CASRMGTNGRSAYEQYS. CDR3 DNA: TGTGCCAGCAGGATGGGGACTAACGGGAGATCGGCCTACGAGCAGTACTCC.

This clonotype was counted ten times or more. The V and J genes are TRBV12-3 or TRBV12-4 and TRBJ1-1, with a tentative D call TRBD1 (5 bases). CDR3 size: 14 residues. The ends were cut back, 7 bases at V and 3 bases at J, with 15 bases in the middle. The CDR3 loop is CASIKGQGHTEAFF. CDR3 in DNA: TGTGCCAGCATTAAAGGTCAGGGTCACACTGAAGCTTTCTTT.

This clonotype was seen repeatedly, ten times or more. CDR3 DNA sequence: TGTGCCAGCAGTGTTGCGGCGGGCCGAGGTGGGGCTGAGCAGTTCTTC. Amino acids: CASSVAAGRGGAEQFF. The rearrangement joins TRBV6-1 to TRBJ2-1; the D call may be TRBD1 or TRBD2 (5 bases each). The CDR3 has 16 residues. The V gene lost 4 bases and the J gene lost 9 bases, with 22 bases spanning the gap. Per germline, CDR1 MNHNS and CDR2 SASEGT.

Turning to this clonotype: This clone may be a read error of a much larger clone one base away. The CDR3 reads CASSSRGVDGEQFF. The CDR3 DNA is TGTGCCAGCAGCTCTCGGGGGGTAGATGGTGAGCAGTTCTTC. This rearrangement joins TRBV5-4 to TRBJ2-1; TRBD2 matches at 7 bases. Losses at the gene ends were 3 bases for V and 9 bases for J; bases not matched to a gene: 9. Germline CDR1 and CDR2: SGHNT and YYREEE (reference sequence). The CDR3 covers 14 residues.

Ten or more counts support this clonotype. The CDR3 sequence is CASSLSGGKTQYF. The CDR3 coding sequence is TGTGCCAGCAGTCTTTCGGGCGGGAAGACCCAGTACTTC. V usage is TRBV6-2 or TRBV6-3 and J usage is TRBJ2-5; D might be TRBD2 (6 bases). The CDR3 is made up of 13 amino acids. Germline lookup yields CDR1 MNHEY and CDR2 SVGEGT. V was trimmed by 5 bases and J by 6 bases, leaving 13 bases between them.

There are a few counts of this clonotype. The chain is built from TRBV10-3 and TRBJ2-7; TRBD1 agrees at 9 bases. The CDR3 is 14 residues long. CDR1 ENHRY and CDR2 SYGVKD come from the germline V gene. Trimming removed 6 bases from V and 5 bases from J; junction bases left unmatched: 8. CDR3 loop: CAIRPGQGFNEQYF. The DNA for the CDR3 is TGTGCCATCAGACCGGGACAGGGCTTTAACGAGCAGTACTTC.

This clonotype was recorded at least ten times. The chain employs TRBV6-1 and TRBJ1-6, with a possible D match to TRBD1 (5 bases). The CDR3 consists of 13 residues. With 9 bases removed from V and 7 bases from J, the gap between germline ends came to 13 bases. Germline V gene data show CDR1 as MNHNS and CDR2 as SASEGT. CDR3 bases: TGTGCCAGTCCCCAGACAGCAAATTCACCCCTCCACTTT. Residues: CASPQTANSPLHF.